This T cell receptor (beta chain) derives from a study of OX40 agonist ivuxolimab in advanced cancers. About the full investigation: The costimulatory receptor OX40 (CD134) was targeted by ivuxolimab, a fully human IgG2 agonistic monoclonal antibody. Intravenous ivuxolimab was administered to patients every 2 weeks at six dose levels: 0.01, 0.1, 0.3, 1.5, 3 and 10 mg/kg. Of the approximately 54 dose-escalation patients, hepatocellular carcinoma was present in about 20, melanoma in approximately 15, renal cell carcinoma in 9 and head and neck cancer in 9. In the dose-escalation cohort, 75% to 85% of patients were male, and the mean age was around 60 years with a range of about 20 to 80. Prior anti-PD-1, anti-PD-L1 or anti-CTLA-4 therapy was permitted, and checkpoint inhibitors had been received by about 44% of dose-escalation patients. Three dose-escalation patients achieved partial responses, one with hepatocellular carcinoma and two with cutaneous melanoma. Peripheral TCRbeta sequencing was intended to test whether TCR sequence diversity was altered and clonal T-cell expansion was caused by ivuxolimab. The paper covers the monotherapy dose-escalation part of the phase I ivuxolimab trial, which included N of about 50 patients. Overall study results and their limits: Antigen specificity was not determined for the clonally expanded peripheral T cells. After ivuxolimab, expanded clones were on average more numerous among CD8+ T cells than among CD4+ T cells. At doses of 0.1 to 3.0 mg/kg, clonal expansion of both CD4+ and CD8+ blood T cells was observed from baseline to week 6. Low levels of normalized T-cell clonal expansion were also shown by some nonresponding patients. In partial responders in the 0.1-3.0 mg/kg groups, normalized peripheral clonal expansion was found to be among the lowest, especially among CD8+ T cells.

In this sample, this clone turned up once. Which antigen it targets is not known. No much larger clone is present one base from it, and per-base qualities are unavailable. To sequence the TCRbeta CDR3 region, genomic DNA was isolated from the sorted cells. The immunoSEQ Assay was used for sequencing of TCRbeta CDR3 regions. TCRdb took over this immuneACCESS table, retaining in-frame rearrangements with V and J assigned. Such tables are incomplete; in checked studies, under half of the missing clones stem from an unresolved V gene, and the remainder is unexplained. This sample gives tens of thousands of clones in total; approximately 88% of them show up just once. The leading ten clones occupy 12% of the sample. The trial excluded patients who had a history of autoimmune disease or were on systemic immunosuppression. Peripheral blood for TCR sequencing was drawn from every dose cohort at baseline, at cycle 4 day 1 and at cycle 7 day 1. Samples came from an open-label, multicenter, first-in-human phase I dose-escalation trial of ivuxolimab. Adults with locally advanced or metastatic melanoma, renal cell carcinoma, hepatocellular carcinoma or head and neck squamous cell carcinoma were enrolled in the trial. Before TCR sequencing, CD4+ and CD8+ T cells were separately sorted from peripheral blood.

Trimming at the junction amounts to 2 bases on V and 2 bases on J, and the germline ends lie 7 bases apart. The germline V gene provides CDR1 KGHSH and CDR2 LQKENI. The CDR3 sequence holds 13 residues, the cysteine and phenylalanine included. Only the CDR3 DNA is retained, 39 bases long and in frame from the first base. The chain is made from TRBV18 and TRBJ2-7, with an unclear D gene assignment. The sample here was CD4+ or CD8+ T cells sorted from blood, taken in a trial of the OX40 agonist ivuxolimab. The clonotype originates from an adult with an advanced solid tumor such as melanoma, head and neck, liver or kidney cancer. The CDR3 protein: CASSPNLAYEQYF. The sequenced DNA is TGTGCCAGCTCACCAAACTTAGCCTACGAGCAGTACTTC. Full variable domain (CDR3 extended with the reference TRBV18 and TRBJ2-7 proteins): NAGVMQNPRHLVRRRGQEARLRCSPMKGHSHVYWYRQLPEEGLKFMVYLQKENIIDESGMPKERFSAEFPKEGPSILRIQQVVRGDSAAYFCASSPNLAYEQYFGPGTRLTVT.